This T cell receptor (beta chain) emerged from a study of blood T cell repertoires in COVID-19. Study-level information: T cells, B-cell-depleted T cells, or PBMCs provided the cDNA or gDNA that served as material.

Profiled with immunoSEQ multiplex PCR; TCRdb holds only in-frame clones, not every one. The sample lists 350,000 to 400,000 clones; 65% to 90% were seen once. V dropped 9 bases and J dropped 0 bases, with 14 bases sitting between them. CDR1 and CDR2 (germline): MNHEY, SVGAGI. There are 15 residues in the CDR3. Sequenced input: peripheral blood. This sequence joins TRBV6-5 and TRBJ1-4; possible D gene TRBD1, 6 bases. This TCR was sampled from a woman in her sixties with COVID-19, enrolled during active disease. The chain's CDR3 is CASSGQRPTNEKLFF. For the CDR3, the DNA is TGTGCCAGTTCGGGACAACGCCCAACTAATGAAAAACTGTTTTTT.